One and the same sample provided the 27 T cell receptor beta chains below, sequenced in a study of blood T cells in healthy people across ages. The use of a sample-barcoded 5' primer and a J-beta primer mix characterized a second PCR of roughly 7 to 11 cycles. TCRdb reprocessed the 5' RACE reads via MiXCR and lists one record per CDR3 protein. Found here are fewer than 800,000 distinct CDR3 sequences, more than 40% of them singletons; the top ten hold approximately 32%. Material for sequencing was blood. The receptors stem from a woman aged 60 to 75 in good health.

This clonotype was counted once. The chain uses TRBV7-2 and TRBJ2-7; maybe TRBD1 (6 bases). Trimming pared 7 bases from V and 6 bases from J, leaving 19 bases between. Germline assignment: CDR1 SGHTA and CDR2 FQGNSA. The CDR3 loop spans 14 amino acids. The DNA for the CDR3 is TGTGCCAGCATCCTCAAGGTGGGGGCGGGCGAGCAGTACTTC. Its protein product is CASILKVGAGEQYF.

In regard to this clonotype: One junction end disagrees with the germline gene, perhaps due to a read error. The chain is built from TRBV20-1 and TRBJ1-2; D is undetermined. The germline V gene has CDR1 DFQATT and CDR2 SNEGSKA (reference sequence). This CDR3 has 14 residues. The CDR3 protein is CSASTSAANYGCTF. CDR3 DNA: TGCAGTGCTAGTACCAGCGCTGCTAACTATGGCTGCACCTTC.

This clonotype was picked up a small number of times. The chain couples TRBV7-9 to TRBJ2-3; tentatively, D is TRBD1 (6 bases). Trimming left V 7 bases short and J 5 bases short, with 10 bases between. The CDR3 has 12 residues. Germline CDR1 reads SEHNR; CDR2 reads FQNEAQ (reference sequence). The CDR3, as DNA: TGTGCCAGCAACCTAGGGGGAGATACGCAGTATTTT. Translation gives CASNLGGDTQYF.

This clonotype was seen a few times. The chain joins TRBV25-1 to TRBJ2-3, with D possibly matching TRBD1 (5 bases). Germline lookup yields CDR1 MGHDK and CDR2 SYGVNS. The CDR3 spans 13 residues. Trimming removed 7 bases at V and 4 bases at J, with 12 bases between. Here the CDR3 reads CASNLQQADTQYF. The CDR3 nucleotides read TGTGCCAGCAATCTACAACAGGCAGATACGCAGTATTTT.

The chain couples TRBV20-1 to TRBJ2-4; 10 bases align to TRBD2. J was trimmed by 7 bases and V by 1 base; bases with no gene match: 7. Germline V lookup: CDR1 DFQATT, CDR2 SNEGSKA (reference sequence). This CDR3 has 15 residues. The CDR3 DNA sequence: TGCAGTGCTAGAGGGGCTAGCGGGAGCGAGAACATTCAGTACTTC. Translated: CSARGASGSENIQYF.

This chain joins TRBV20-1 and TRBJ1-1, with 10 bases aligning to TRBD1. This CDR3 is 13 amino acids long. With V trimmed by 3 bases and J by 7 bases, 5 bases remained unmatched. Germline CDR1 is DFQATT and CDR2 is SNEGSKA (reference sequence). CDR3 protein: CSASDRGRGEAFF. CDR3 nucleotide sequence: TGCAGTGCTAGTGACAGGGGGCGAGGTGAAGCTTTCTTT.

A few counts support this clonotype. CDR3 protein: CASKREESSGANVLTF. CDR3 in DNA: TGTGCCAGCAAGCGAGAGGAGAGCTCTGGGGCCAACGTCCTGACTTTC. The V gene is TRBV28, the J gene TRBJ2-6; D is undetermined. Between the trimmed V and J ends, which lost 7 bases and 0 bases, there was a span of 13 bases. CDR1 and CDR2 (germline): MDHEN, SYDVKM. The CDR3 extends over 16 amino acids.

The chain recombines TRBV24-1 with TRBJ2-1; possible D gene TRBD2, 5 bases. Matching the DNA end better, TRBJ2-7 makes the J call doubtful. The CDR3 runs to 16 residues. The germline CDR1 and CDR2 sequences are KGHDR and SFDVKD. CDR3 protein: CATSYSGIGFDNEQYF. DNA for the CDR3: TGTGCCACCAGTTACTCCGGGATCGGATTTGACAATGAGCAGTACTTC.

The chain recombines TRBV27 with TRBJ2-3, with TRBD2 matching over 12 bases. Germline assignment: CDR1 MNHEY and CDR2 SMNVEV (reference sequence). This CDR3 is 15 amino acids long. The V segment lost 11 bases and the J segment 5 bases; nucleotides outside the gene matches: 11. The DNA of the CDR3 is TGTGCCTCCTATGCGCTAGCGGGAGGGGTAGATACGCAGTATTTT. Residues: CASYALAGGVDTQYF.

This clonotype was counted between two and nine times. The genes are TRBV28 and TRBJ2-7; 7 bases are a match to TRBD2. CDR3 length equals 16 residues. With V trimmed by 6 bases and J by 0 bases, 11 bases remained unmatched. Germline V lookup: CDR1 MDHEN, CDR2 SYDVKM. CDR3: CASSSSSSGSSYEQYF. The CDR3 DNA reads TGTGCCAGCAGCTCCTCTTCTAGCGGAAGCTCCTACGAGCAGTACTTC.

This clonotype was found once. The V gene is TRBV5-1, the J gene TRBJ2-1; the D gene is possibly TRBD1 (6 bases). The germline V and J ends were trimmed by 2 bases and 10 bases, with 10 bases remaining between them. Per germline, CDR1 SGHRS and CDR2 YFSETQ. This CDR3 comprises 12 residues. As DNA, the CDR3 is TGCGCCAGCAGCTTTGCCGGGACAGAGCAGTTCTTC. Translating it yields CASSFAGTEQFF.

This clonotype came up a few times. The chain links TRBV7-2 to TRBJ1-2, with 9 bases identical to TRBD1. CDR1 is SGHTA and CDR2 is FQGNSA in the germline V gene. The CDR3 spans 15 residues. V was clipped by 4 bases and J by 4 bases; unmatched bases: 7. CDR3 nucleotide sequence: TGTGCCAGCAGCTACAACAGGGGGCCGACCTATGGCTACACCTTC. It encodes CASSYNRGPTYGYTF.

This rearrangement joins TRBV10-3 to TRBJ2-1; D gene uncertain. Germline V gives CDR1 ENHRY, CDR2 SYGVKD. CDR3 size: 19 residues. Trimming shortened V by 2 bases and J by 2 bases, and 22 bases separated the two germline ends. This CDR3 is CAISEGSGRYKPPYNEQFF. CDR3 DNA sequence: TGTGCCATCAGTGAGGGCTCTGGACGCTATAAGCCCCCCTACAATGAGCAGTTCTTC.

The J gene is TRBJ1-4, the V gene TRBV2; D not certain. V was trimmed by 1 base and J by 5 bases, leaving 11 bases between them. This CDR3 is 15 amino acids long. CDR1 is SNHLY, CDR2 FYNNEI, per germline. CDR3 sequence: CASSEEGGQNEKLFF. In DNA, the CDR3 is TGTGCCAGCAGTGAAGAGGGAGGTCAGAATGAAAAACTGTTTTTT.

About this clonotype itself: Just one base apart from a much larger clone, this may be a read error. This chain links TRBV7-2 with TRBJ1-2; D is uncertain. The CDR3 length is 15 residues. CDR1 is SGHTA and CDR2 is FQGNSA in the germline V gene. Here the CDR3 reads CASSPGGPAAYGHTF. The CDR3 DNA reads TGTGCCAGCAGCCCAGGAGGCCCCGCAGCATATGGCCACACCTTC.

This sequence joins TRBV30 and TRBJ2-7; possibly TRBD2 for D (8 bases). This CDR3 spans 13 amino acids. V shed 7 bases and J shed 2 bases, with 15 bases lying between them. Germline V CDR1 and CDR2: GTSNPN, SVGIG (reference sequence). The chain's CDR3 is CAYGRGQTYEQYF. As DNA, the CDR3 is TGTGCCTACGGGAGGGGGCAAACCTACGAGCAGTACTTC.

The CDR3 region has the DNA TGTGCCAGCAGCCCACACAACATCAGGGGATCGGCCAAAAACATTCAGTACTTC. The encoded protein is CASSPHNIRGSAKNIQYF. This rearrangement joins TRBV3-1 to TRBJ2-4; possibly TRBD1 for D (6 bases). Germline V gene sequence: CDR1 LGHDT, CDR2 YNNKEL (reference sequence). CDR3 size: 18 residues. V was trimmed by 4 bases and J by 1 base, leaving 20 bases between them.

This clonotype was counted only a few times. The V call is TRBV5-1, the J call TRBJ2-7; 12 bases fit TRBD2. The CDR3 consists of 15 residues. The V gene end was trimmed by 2 bases and the J gene end by 4 bases; junction bases not matched to a gene: 4. CDR1 is SGHRS, CDR2 YFSETQ, per germline. CDR3 sequence: CASSFTSGRMYEQYF. The CDR3 DNA sequence: TGCGCCAGCAGCTTCACTAGCGGGAGGATGTACGAGCAGTACTTC.

This clonotype was seen a handful of times. The rearrangement links TRBV7-2 to TRBJ2-7; D ambiguous. Per the germline V gene, CDR1 is SGHTA and CDR2 is FQGNSA. The CDR3 has 15 residues. Trimming stripped 0 bases from V and 3 bases from J, with 12 bases between. The CDR3 DNA is TGTGCCAGCAGCTTAGCGGGCTCACCCTTCTACGAGCAGTACTTC. Translated, it gives CASSLAGSPFYEQYF.

The chain recombines TRBV12-3 or TRBV12-4 with TRBJ2-3; 11 positions match TRBD2. The J segment lost 1 base and the V segment lost 5 bases, leaving 5 bases of the junction unmatched. The CDR3 length is 16 residues. This CDR3 reads CASSPPGLAGTDTQYF. The CDR3, as DNA: TGTGCCAGCAGTCCGCCGGGACTAGCGGGCACAGATACGCAGTATTTT.

The V gene is TRBV29-1, the J gene TRBJ2-3; a weak D match, TRBD2 (5 bases). Germline CDR1 SQVTM, CDR2 ANQGSEA. V shed 0 bases and J shed 4 bases, with 11 bases lying between them. The CDR3 contains 14 residues. In nucleotides, the CDR3 is TGCAGCGTTGAAGATCGAGGGCTAGCAGATACGCAGTATTTT. This encodes CSVEDRGLADTQYF.

The DNA for the CDR3 is TGTGCCAGCAGCCTACGAAGGATTATAGTCCCCAATGAGCAGTTCTTC. As protein: CASSLRRIIVPNEQFF. The gene calls are TRBV3-1 and TRBJ2-1; D ambiguous. CDR3 length equals 16 residues. Germline lookup yields CDR1 LGHDT and CDR2 YNNKEL (reference sequence). Trimming left V 4 bases short and J 6 bases short, with 19 bases between.

V is TRBV29-1 and J is TRBJ1-1; D ambiguous. Deletions cut 6 bases from V and 1 base from J, with 12 bases between. This CDR3 is built from 13 residues. The germline V gene encodes CDR1 SQVTM and CDR2 ANQGSEA. CDR3 protein: CSVVGGWNTEAFF. CDR3 nucleotides: TGCAGCGTCGTGGGAGGTTGGAACACTGAAGCTTTCTTT.

V is TRBV29-1 and J is TRBJ1-1; tentatively, D is TRBD1 (5 bases). Trimming removed 0 bases at V and 8 bases at J, with 10 bases between. This CDR3 is built from 12 residues. CDR1 is SQVTM and CDR2 is ANQGSEA in the germline V gene. The CDR3 sequence: CSVEDGTVEAFF. DNA for the CDR3: TGCAGCGTTGAAGATGGGACTGTGGAAGCTTTCTTT.

Concerning this clonotype itself: Its ends do not fully match the called genes, so a read error is possible. The rearrangement links TRBV14 to TRBJ2-1; 7 nucleotides align to TRBD2. The CDR3 covers 18 residues. In germline, CDR1 is SGHDN, CDR2 FVKESK. CDR3 in amino acids: CASSQSSRWEGGYNEQFF. In nucleotides, the CDR3 is TGCGCCAGCAGCCAATCGAGCAGGTGGGAGGGAGGGTACAATGAGCAGTTCTTC.

This clonotype was counted a few times. V gene TRBV7-9 combines with J gene TRBJ1-2; a weak D match, TRBD1 (6 bases). V was trimmed by 5 bases and J by 0 bases, leaving 13 bases between them. CDR1 and CDR2 (germline): SEHNR, FQNEAQ (reference sequence). The CDR3 consists of 15 residues. The CDR3 region has the DNA TGTGCCAGCAGCGCCTGGGACAACCCTAACTATGGCTACACCTTC. The encoded protein is CASSAWDNPNYGYTF. Variable domain in full (rest from reference TRBV7-9 and TRBJ1-2): DTGVSQNPRHKITKRGQNVTFRCDPISEHNRLYWYRQTLGQGPEFLTYFQNEAQLEKSRLLSDRFSAERPKGSFSTLEIQRTEQGDSAMYLCASSAWDNPNYGYTFGSGTRLTVV.

V is TRBV28 and J is TRBJ2-7, with TRBD1 matching over 12 bases. The germline gives CDR1 MDHEN, CDR2 SYDVKM. CDR3 length: 15 amino acids. V gave up 2 bases and J gave up 5 bases; unmatched junction bases: 4. The chain's CDR3 is CASSLIGTGGNEQYF. In DNA form, the CDR3 reads TGTGCCAGCAGTTTAATCGGGACAGGGGGCAACGAGCAGTACTTC.